This TCR beta chain was identified during a study of shared clonotypes between healthy human individuals. Study as a whole: Each donor had three CD4 naive, three CD4 memory, two CD8 naive and one CD8 memory plate.

The CDR3 consists of 14 residues. Deletions cut 5 bases from V and 11 bases from J, with 19 bases between. CDR1 and CDR2 (germline): SGHTA, FQGNSA. Generated by immunoSEQ multiplex PCR, the TCRdb table keeps only in-frame clones and is missing some. The table has 2.3 million or so clones, 93% seen once; the top ten hold about 0.39%. The specimen sequenced was naive CD4+ T cells from PBMCs. Subset noted: CD45RA+ positively selected. This clonotype was sampled from a man between 18 and 29 years old in good health. Some clones in this sample may be carry-over from other donors' samples. The chain joins TRBV7-2 to TRBJ2-1; the D gene is possibly TRBD1 (5 bases). The CDR3 loop is CASSPMGLEGKQFF. CDR3 bases: TGTGCCAGCAGCCCCATGGGGCTGGAAGGAAAGCAGTTCTTC.